The present T cell receptor beta chain was sequenced within a study of T cells expressing NK-cell markers. Across the whole study: HCMV seropositivity marked most of the eight sequenced donors; one was seronegative. Study outcomes and limitations: HCMV specificity of the expanded NKG2C+ T cell clones stayed unclear. The study found dominant NKG2C+ clonotypes at about 1.0-7.5% of CD8+ T cells in over 5 donors.

Germline V CDR1 and CDR2: SNHLY, FYNNEI. The CDR3 has 12 residues. cDNA encoding TCR beta was synthesized via 5'RACE template switching incorporating UMIs. TCRdb re-called the 5' RACE reads; every CDR3 protein appears as one record, without DNA. The repertoire table contains a few hundred thousand distinct CDR3 sequences. To note about this clonotype: The antigen is not known.

What was sequenced was blood T cells: a sorted CD56 or NKG2C T cell subset, CD4+ or CD8+ T cells, or bulk PBMC T cells (not recorded which). The TCR originated in a man aged 18 to 29 in good health. The chain has TRBV2 and TRBJ2-1. CDR3 region: CASRPFANEQFF.